The 2 T cell receptor beta chains below all came from one sample that was sequenced in a study of blood T cell repertoires in COVID-19. The data were produced by immunoSEQ multiplex PCR, yet TCRdb's version contains in-frame clones alone and is incomplete. The sample shows some 200,000 clones, roughly 80% of them seen only once. The sequenced material came from PBMCs or T cells enriched from blood (not recorded which). These receptors came from a woman aged 50 to 60 who had recovered from COVID-19.

This clone was detected only once. V gene TRBV29-1 combines with J gene TRBJ1-1, with D tentatively TRBD1 (5 bases). The CDR3 contains 11 residues. Germline V gene data show CDR1 as SQVTM and CDR2 as ANQGSEA. In nucleotides, the CDR3 is TGCTCGTGGGGGGATAACACTGAAGCTTTCTTT. As protein: CSWGDNTEAFF.

This chain joins TRBV9 and TRBJ2-1, with TRBD2 as a possible D gene (7 bases). This CDR3 is 18 amino acids long. Germline assignment: CDR1 SGDLS and CDR2 YYNGEE. The V gene lost 5 bases and the J gene lost 6 bases, with 27 bases spanning the gap. The CDR3 DNA sequence: TGTGCCAGCAGTGTTGGCCACGGGGGCGGGAGAATCGGCAATGAGCAGTTCTTC. It yields the protein CASSVGHGGGRIGNEQFF.